Shown below are 7 T cell receptor beta chains from a single sample sequenced in a study of T cell responses to AZD1222 COVID-19 vaccine (dated by TCRdb to the early 2020s). Libraries were prepared through the immunoSEQ multiplex PCR assay. The table comes from immuneACCESS by way of TCRdb, which keeps in-frame sequences with V and J called. Part of the clones is missing from these tables; in studies checked, under half for an unresolved V gene and the rest for unknown reasons. The sample includes roughly 120,000 clones, with around 94% observed a single time. The ten largest clonotypes hold under 3.5% of the sample. Read against the paper, the sample's time point label means: baseline before first vaccination. The material sequenced was peripheral blood, taken on day 0 of AZD1222 vaccination. The receptors stem from an adult in good health.

CDR3 bases: TGTGCCAGCAGCCGCCAGGGCTCCTACGAGCAGTACTTC. It is translated as CASSRQGSYEQYF. The chain carries TRBV7-6 and TRBJ2-7, with a weak D call TRBD1 (5 bases). Trimming removed 5 bases at V and 0 bases at J, with 8 bases between. Germline assignment: CDR1 SGHVS and CDR2 FNYEAQ. The length of the CDR3 is 13 residues.

The V and J genes are TRBV2 and TRBJ2-1; D is perhaps TRBD2 (5 bases). CDR3 size: 18 residues. The V gene lost 0 bases and the J gene lost 5 bases, with 20 bases spanning the gap. The germline gives CDR1 SNHLY, CDR2 FYNNEI. As DNA, the CDR3 is TGTGCCAGCAGTGAAGCGCTTCTAGCCGACCTTCAGCACAATGAGCAGTTCTTC. It translates to CASSEALLADLQHNEQFF. Full variable domain (outside the CDR3, taken from reference TRBV2 and TRBJ2-1): EPEVTQTPSHQVTQMGQEVILRCVPISNHLYFYWYRQILGQKVEFLVSFYNNEISEKSEIFDDQFSVERPDGSNFTLKIRSTKLEDSAMYFCASSEALLADLQHNEQFFGPGTRLTVL.

This chain joins TRBV14 and TRBJ1-4; 10 nucleotides align to TRBD1. From germline, CDR1 is SGHDN and CDR2 FVKESK. There are 16 residues in the CDR3. Trimming took 2 bases from V and 8 from J; bases not matched to a gene: 8. This chain's CDR3 is CASSQRPGQGYEKLFF. The CDR3 DNA reads as TGTGCCAGCAGCCAAAGACCGGGACAGGGGTACGAAAAACTGTTTTTT.

The V call is TRBV7-3, the J call TRBJ2-5; D is possibly TRBD2 (5 bases). The CDR3 consists of 15 residues. CDR1 and CDR2 from the germline V gene are SGHTA and FQGTGA. V lost 5 bases and J 6 bases, leaving 19 bases between the germline ends. CDR3 sequence reads: CASSQGLISRKTQYF. In nucleotides, the CDR3 is TGTGCCAGCAGCCAAGGACTCATAAGTCGAAAGACCCAGTACTTC. The full variable domain, completed using reference TRBV7-3 and TRBJ2-5, is GAGVSQTPSNKVTEKGKYVELRCDPISGHTALYWYRQSLGQGPEFLIYFQGTGAADDSGLPNDRFFAVRPEGSVSTLKIQRTERGDSAVYLCASSQGLISRKTQYFGPGTRLLVL.

The chain couples TRBV27 to TRBJ2-1; D is unclear. This CDR3 contains 11 residues. Trimming took off 5 bases at V and 10 bases at J, with 9 bases between the two ends. Germline assignment: CDR1 MNHEY and CDR2 SMNVEV (reference sequence). CDR3: CASSLSGEQFF. The CDR3 nucleotides read TGTGCCAGCAGTCTCTCAGGCGAGCAGTTCTTC.

This rearrangement joins TRBV19 to TRBJ2-5, with a possible D match to TRBD2 (5 bases). From germline, CDR1 is LNHDA and CDR2 SQIVND (reference sequence). The V and J ends lost 3 bases and 2 bases respectively, with 13 bases between them. The CDR3 covers 15 residues. DNA of the CDR3: TGTGCCAGTAGTATCGCTCCCGGGATACAAGAGACCCAGTACTTC. Amino acids: CASSIAPGIQETQYF.

The rearrangement links TRBV10-3 to TRBJ1-4, with TRBD1 identical over 8 bases. The CDR3 runs 13 residues. The germline V gene has CDR1 ENHRY and CDR2 SYGVKD. J gave up 7 bases and V 8 bases, and 6 bases lay outside the gene matches. The chain's CDR3 is CAIRQGAGEKLFF. Here the CDR3 DNA reads TGTGCCATCCGGCAGGGGGCGGGTGAAAAACTGTTTTTT.